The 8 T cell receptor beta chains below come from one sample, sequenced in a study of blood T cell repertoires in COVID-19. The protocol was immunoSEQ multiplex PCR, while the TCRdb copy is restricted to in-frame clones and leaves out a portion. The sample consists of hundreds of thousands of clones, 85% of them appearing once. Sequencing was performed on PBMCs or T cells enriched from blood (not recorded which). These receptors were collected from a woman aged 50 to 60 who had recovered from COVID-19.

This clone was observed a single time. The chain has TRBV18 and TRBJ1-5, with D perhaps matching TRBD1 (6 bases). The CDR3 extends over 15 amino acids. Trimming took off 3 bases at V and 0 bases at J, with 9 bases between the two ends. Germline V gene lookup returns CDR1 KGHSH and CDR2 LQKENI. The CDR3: CASSPYRDSNQPQHF. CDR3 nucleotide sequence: TGTGCCAGCTCACCCTACAGGGATAGCAATCAGCCCCAGCATTTT. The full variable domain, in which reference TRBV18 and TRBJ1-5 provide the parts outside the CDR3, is NAGVMQNPRHLVRRRGQEARLRCSPMKGHSHVYWYRQLPEEGLKFMVYLQKENIIDESGMPKERFSAEFPKEGPSILRIQQVVRGDSAAYFCASSPYRDSNQPQHFGDGTRLSIL.

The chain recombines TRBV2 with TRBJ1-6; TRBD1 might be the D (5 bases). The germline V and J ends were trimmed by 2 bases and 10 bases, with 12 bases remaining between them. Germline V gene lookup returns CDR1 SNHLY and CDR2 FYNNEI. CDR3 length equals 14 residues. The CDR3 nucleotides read TGTGCCAGCAGTGAAACACGGGGGGAATCACCCCTCCACTTT. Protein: CASSETRGESPLHF.

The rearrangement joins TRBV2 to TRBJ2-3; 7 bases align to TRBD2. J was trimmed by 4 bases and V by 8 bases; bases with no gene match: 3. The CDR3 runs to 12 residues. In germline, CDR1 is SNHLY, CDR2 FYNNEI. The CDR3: CASRLAADTQYF. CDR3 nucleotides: TGTGCCAGCCGACTAGCTGCAGATACGCAGTATTTT.

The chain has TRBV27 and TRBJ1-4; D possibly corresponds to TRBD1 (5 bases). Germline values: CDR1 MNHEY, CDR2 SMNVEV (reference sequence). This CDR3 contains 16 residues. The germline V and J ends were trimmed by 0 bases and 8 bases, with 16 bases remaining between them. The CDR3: CASSLSAGTRGEKLFF. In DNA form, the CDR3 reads TGTGCCAGCAGTTTATCGGCGGGGACTAGAGGGGAAAAACTGTTTTTT.

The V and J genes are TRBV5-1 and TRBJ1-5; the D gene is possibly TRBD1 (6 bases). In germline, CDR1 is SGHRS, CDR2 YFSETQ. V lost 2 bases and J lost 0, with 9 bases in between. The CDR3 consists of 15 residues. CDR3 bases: TGCGCCAGCAGCTTCACAGGGAGTAGCAATCAGCCCCAGCATTTT. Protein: CASSFTGSSNQPQHF.

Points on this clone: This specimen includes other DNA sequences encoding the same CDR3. CDR3 DNA sequence: TGTGCCAGCAGCCCGCGACAGGGTACTAATGAAAAACTGTTTTTT. Translated: CASSPRQGTNEKLFF. The rearrangement joins TRBV9 to TRBJ1-4; 7 bases line up with TRBD1. V dropped 4 bases and J dropped 2; count of bases not matched to a gene: 5. Germline values: CDR1 SGDLS, CDR2 YYNGEE. The CDR3 spans 15 residues.

The CDR3 coding sequence is TGTGCCAGCAGCTTGAGGCAGGGATTTAACTATGGCTACACCTTC. This sequence encodes CASSLRQGFNYGYTF. V and J are TRBV7-2 and TRBJ1-2; weak D call: TRBD1 (5 bases). The CDR3 runs to 15 residues. Germline CDR1 SGHTA, CDR2 FQGNSA. V dropped 3 bases and J dropped 1 base, with 12 bases sitting between them.

The CDR3: CASSYGAGLSNQPQHF. The CDR3 region has the DNA TGTGCCAGCAGTTACGGGGCAGGGTTGAGCAATCAGCCCCAGCATTTT. The chain combines TRBV6-2 or TRBV6-3 with TRBJ1-5, with D possibly matching TRBD1 (5 bases). CDR1 and CDR2 from the germline V gene are MNHEY and SVGEGT. The germline V and J ends were trimmed by 2 bases and 1 base, with 12 bases remaining between them. The CDR3 sequence is 16 residues long.